A single sample is the source of the 17 T cell receptor beta chains below, sequenced in a study of Graves' ophthalmopathy and Graves' hyperthyroidism. The study amplified TCR beta CDR3 regions using RNA transcripts. A first-round RT-PCR used HTBI primers, followed by a second-round multiplex PCR. From the multiplex PCR reads, TCRdb called clonotypes with MiXCR, one entry per CDR3 protein. In the table there are around 600,000 distinct CDR3 sequences, roughly two fifths of which are singletons. Sequencing was carried out using peripheral blood. These receptors all stem from an adult man with Graves' ophthalmopathy.

This clonotype was observed at least ten times. The chain uses TRBV7-8 and TRBJ2-7, with D possibly TRBD1 on 5 matching bases. Germline-derived CDR1 and CDR2 are SGHVS and FQNEAQ. Trimming removed 3 bases from V and 4 bases from J, with 10 bases in between. The CDR3 consists of 13 residues. CDR3 nucleotide sequence: TGTGCCAGCAGCTTGGACACCTGGTACGAGCAGTACTTC. This codes for CASSLDTWYEQYF. Filled out from reference TRBV7-8 and TRBJ2-7, the complete variable domain reads GAGVSQSPRYKVAKRGQDVALRCDPISGHVSLFWYQQALGQGPEFLTYFQNEAQLDKSGLPSDRFFAERPEGSVSTLKIQRTQQEDSAVYLCASSLDTWYEQYFGPGTRLTVT.

This clonotype showed up just once. Given a much more abundant clone one base away, this may be a read error. The chain uses TRBV11-2 and TRBJ2-7; 8 nucleotides match TRBD1. Looked up from germline, CDR1 is SGHAT and CDR2 is FQNNGV. The CDR3 covers 15 residues. This CDR3 is CASGLESTGVYEQYF. The CDR3 coding sequence is TGCGCCAGCGGCTTGGAATCGACAGGGGTGTACGAGCAGTACTTC.

A few counts support this clonotype. The chain has TRBV10-3 and TRBJ1-1; 10 bases map to TRBD1. Trimming at V came to 10 bases and at J to 3 bases, leaving 11 bases not matched to a gene. This CDR3 contains 15 residues. The germline CDR1 and CDR2 sequences are ENHRY and SYGVKD. As DNA, the CDR3 is TGTGCCAGCAGCTCCGCCGGACAGGGGGACACTGAAGCTTTCTTT. This translates into CASSSAGQGDTEAFF.

The CDR3 loop reads CSSRTGHNTEAFF. CDR3 coding DNA: TGCAGCTCCCGGACAGGGCACAACACTGAAGCTTTCTTT. V gene TRBV29-1 combines with J gene TRBJ1-1, with 8 bases that match TRBD1. This CDR3 region has 13 residues. Germline values: CDR1 SQVTM, CDR2 ANQGSEA. J was trimmed by 2 bases and V by 8 bases; bases with no gene match: 7.

The chain carries TRBV7-9 and TRBJ2-2, with unresolved D. CDR1 and CDR2 (germline): SEHNR, FQNEAQ (reference sequence). The CDR3 runs 13 residues. Trimming pared 5 bases from V and 6 bases from J, leaving 10 bases between. CDR3 coding DNA: TGTGCCAGCAGCCGCGGTAATGCCGGGGAGCTGTTTTTT. This gives the protein CASSRGNAGELFF.

The V and J genes are TRBV2 and TRBJ2-7; 10 nucleotides line up with TRBD1. This CDR3 region has 13 residues. The germline V gene has CDR1 SNHLY and CDR2 FYNNEI. Germline trimming cut 6 bases from V and 5 bases from J; bases unmatched to any gene: 4. The CDR3 here is CASRGTGAHEQYF. In DNA, the CDR3 is TGTGCCAGCAGGGGGACAGGGGCGCACGAGCAGTACTTC.

The rearrangement joins TRBV2 to TRBJ2-2; tentative D call: TRBD1 (6 bases). V was clipped by 6 bases and J by 9 bases, with 8 bases between them. CDR1 and CDR2 from the germline V gene are SNHLY and FYNNEI. This CDR3 is 11 amino acids long. CDR3 loop: CASRGDRELFF. The CDR3 bases are TGTGCCAGCAGGGGGGACAGGGAGCTGTTTTTT.

A few counts support this clonotype. The genes are TRBV7-2 and TRBJ1-2; D remains unclear. The V end was cut by 5 bases, the J end by 2 bases, with 12 bases between. CDR1 is SGHTA, CDR2 FQGNSA, per germline. This CDR3 spans 14 amino acids. CDR3 amino acids: CASSPPAGNYGYTF. CDR3 DNA sequence: TGTGCCAGCAGCCCGCCGGCGGGGAACTATGGCTACACCTTC. The full variable domain, its missing parts supplied by reference TRBV7-2 and TRBJ1-2, is GAGVSQSPSNKVTEKGKDVELRCDPISGHTALYWYRQSLGQGLEFLIYFQGNSAPDKSGLPSDRFSAERTGGSVSTLTIQRTQQEDSAVYLCASSPPAGNYGYTFGSGTRLTVV.

Regarding this clonotype: One junction end does not reproduce the germline sequence, and a read error may be involved. The chain uses TRBV9 and TRBJ1-3, with D unresolved. Germline V gene lookup returns CDR1 SGDLS and CDR2 YYNGEE. CDR3 length: 16 amino acids. The CDR3 sequence is CASSQDGEISGNTIYF. DNA of the CDR3: TGCGCCAGCAGCCAAGATGGAGAGATCTCTGGAAACACCATATATTTT.

This chain links TRBV12-3 or TRBV12-4 with TRBJ1-4; D is unclear. The CDR3 is made up of 14 amino acids. V lost 7 bases, J lost 3 bases, and 12 bases lay in between. This CDR3 reads CASNAGKPNEKLFF. In DNA, the CDR3 is TGTGCCAGCAACGCGGGGAAGCCTAATGAAAAACTGTTTTTT.

Worth noting for this clonotype: A read error may be the cause here, since a much bigger clone is one base away. This CDR3 is CASRSQGFYEQCF. CDR3 bases: TGTGCCAGCAGGTCTCAGGGGTTCTACGAGCAGTGCTTC. This chain links TRBV2 with TRBJ2-7; a possible D gene is TRBD1 (6 bases). The CDR3 is 13 residues long. CDR1 is SNHLY, CDR2 FYNNEI, per germline.

A single count supports this clonotype. This may be a read error, as it is one base from a much larger clone. The chain combines TRBV20-1 with TRBJ1-1; D might be TRBD1 (5 bases). The CDR3 sequence is 13 residues long. Per the germline V gene, CDR1 is DFQATT and CDR2 is SNEGSKA (reference sequence). Trimming pared 8 bases from V and 5 bases from J, leaving 18 bases between. CDR3 loop: CSTIGAGVTEAFF. The CDR3 DNA is TGCAGTACAATTGGGGCAGGAGTAACTGAAGCTTTCTTT.

V and J are TRBV20-1 and TRBJ1-5; TRBD1 aligns across 7 bases. The CDR3 spans 14 residues. The V segment lost 3 bases and the J segment 3 bases; nucleotides outside the gene matches: 5. CDR1 and CDR2 from the germline V gene are DFQATT and SNEGSKA (reference sequence). CDR3 protein: CSARDGTDNQPQHF. Here the CDR3 DNA reads TGCAGTGCTAGGGACGGGACAGACAATCAGCCCCAGCATTTT.

The chain recombines TRBV24-1 with TRBJ2-3; 9 nucleotides align to TRBD1. The CDR3 extends over 16 amino acids. CDR1 and CDR2 from the germline V gene are KGHDR and SFDVKD. After removal of 3 bases from V and 6 bases from J, the junction contained 9 bases not matched to a gene. The DNA for the CDR3 is TGTGCCACCAGTGATCGCGGGACAGGGTCCACTGATACGCAGTATTTT. It is translated as CATSDRGTGSTDTQYF.

This clonotype was detected ten times or more. The chain employs TRBV5-1 and TRBJ2-5, with 7 nucleotides matching TRBD1. The CDR3 has 15 residues. Germline CDR1 and CDR2: SGHRS and YFSETQ. V trimming: 4 bases; J trimming: 1 base; junction bases outside the gene matches: 7. The CDR3 bases are TGCGCCAGCAGCCAAACCGGGACAGCCCAAGAGACCCAGTACTTC. This encodes CASSQTGTAQETQYF.

This clonotype was detected many times. The chain uses TRBV20-1 and TRBJ1-2, with unresolved D. In germline, CDR1 is DFQATT, CDR2 SNEGSKA (reference sequence). Between the trimmed V and J ends, which lost 1 base and 2 bases, there was a span of 8 bases. The CDR3 is 13 residues long. The DNA of the CDR3 is TGCAGTGCTAGAGCTTACATAAACTATGGCTACACCTTC. Protein product: CSARAYINYGYTF.

A note on this clonotype: A much more abundant neighbour one base away suggests this may be a read error. DNA for the CDR3: TGTGCCAGCAGCTTAGATCGGCTAGCCTCCTACGAGCAGTACGTC. Translation gives CASSLDRLASYEQYV. The chain links TRBV11-2 to TRBJ2-7; tentative D call: TRBD2 (5 bases). CDR1 SGHAT and CDR2 FQNNGV come from the germline V gene. The V and J ends lost 0 bases and 0 bases respectively, with 9 bases between them. The CDR3 consists of 15 residues.